The present T cell receptor beta chain was sequenced within a study of blood T cell repertoires in COVID-19. Clones were sequenced by immunoSEQ multiplex PCR, and TCRdb holds only the in-frame ones, with some missing. The sample consists of fewer than 300,000 clones, about nine tenths of them appearing once. CDR3 length: 12 residues. V lost 6 bases and J lost 7; bases outside the gene matches: 8. CDR1 and CDR2 (germline): SQVTM, ANQGSEA. In Cohort 3, a recovered donor had either two negative PCRs, clearance, or symptom resolution. This TCR came from a man younger than 35 who had recovered from COVID-19. Sequences were obtained from PBMCs or T cells enriched from blood (not recorded which). The gene calls are TRBV29-1 and TRBJ2-7; 8 bases fit TRBD2. The CDR3 sequence is CSVAGGPREQYF. CDR3 nucleotide sequence: TGCAGCGTCGCGGGAGGTCCTAGGGAGCAGTACTTC.